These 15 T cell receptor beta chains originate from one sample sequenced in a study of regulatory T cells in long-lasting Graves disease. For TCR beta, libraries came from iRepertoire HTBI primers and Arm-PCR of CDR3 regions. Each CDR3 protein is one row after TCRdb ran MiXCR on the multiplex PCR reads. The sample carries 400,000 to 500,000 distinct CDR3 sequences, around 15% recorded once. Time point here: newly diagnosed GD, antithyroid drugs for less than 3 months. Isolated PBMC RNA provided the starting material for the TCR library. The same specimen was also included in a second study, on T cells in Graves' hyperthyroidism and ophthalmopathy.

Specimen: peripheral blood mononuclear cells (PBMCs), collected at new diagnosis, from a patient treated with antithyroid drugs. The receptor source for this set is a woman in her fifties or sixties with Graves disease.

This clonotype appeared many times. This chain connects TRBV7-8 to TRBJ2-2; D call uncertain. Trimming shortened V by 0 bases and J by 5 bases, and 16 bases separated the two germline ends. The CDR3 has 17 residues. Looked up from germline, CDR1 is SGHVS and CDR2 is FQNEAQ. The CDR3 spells CASSLAHLTSYTGELFF. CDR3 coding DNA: TGTGCCAGCAGCTTAGCGCATCTTACAAGCTATACCGGGGAGCTGTTTTTT. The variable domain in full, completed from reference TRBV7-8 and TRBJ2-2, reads GAGVSQSPRYKVAKRGQDVALRCDPISGHVSLFWYQQALGQGPEFLTYFQNEAQLDKSGLPSDRFFAERPEGSVSTLKIQRTQQEDSAVYLCASSLAHLTSYTGELFFGEGSRLTVL.

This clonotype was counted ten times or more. The CDR3 spells CASSPLGESQPQHF. The CDR3 DNA reads as TGTGCCAGCAGTCCACTCGGGGAAAGTCAGCCCCAGCATTTT. The rearrangement joins TRBV28 to TRBJ1-5; D is unresolved. The length of the CDR3 is 14 residues. Trimming stripped 5 bases from V and 6 bases from J, with 14 bases between. The V gene's germline CDR1 is MDHEN and CDR2 SYDVKM.

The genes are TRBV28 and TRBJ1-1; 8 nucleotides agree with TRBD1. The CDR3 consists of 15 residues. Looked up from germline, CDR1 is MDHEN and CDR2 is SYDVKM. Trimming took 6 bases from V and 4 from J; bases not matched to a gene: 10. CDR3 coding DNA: TGTGCCAGCAGACAACAGACAGGGGTGAGCACTGAAGCTTTCTTT. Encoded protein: CASRQQTGVSTEAFF.

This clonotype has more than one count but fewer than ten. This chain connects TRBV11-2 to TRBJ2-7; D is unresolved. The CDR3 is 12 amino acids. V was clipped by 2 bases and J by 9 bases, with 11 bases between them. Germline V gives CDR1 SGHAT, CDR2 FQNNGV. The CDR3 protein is CASSLNRHGQYF. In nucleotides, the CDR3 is TGTGCCAGCAGCTTAAATCGGCACGGGCAGTACTTC.

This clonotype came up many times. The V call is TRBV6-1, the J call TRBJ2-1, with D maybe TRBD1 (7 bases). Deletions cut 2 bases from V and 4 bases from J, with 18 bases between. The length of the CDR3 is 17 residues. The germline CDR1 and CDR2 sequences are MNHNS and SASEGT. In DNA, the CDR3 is TGTGCCAGCAGTGAACTTGGGGCAGGGGGGCCATACAATGAGCAGTTCTTC. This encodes CASSELGAGGPYNEQFF.

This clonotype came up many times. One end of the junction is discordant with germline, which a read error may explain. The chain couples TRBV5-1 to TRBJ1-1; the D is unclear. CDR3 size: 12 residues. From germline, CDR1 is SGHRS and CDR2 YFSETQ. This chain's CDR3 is CASSRTNTEAFF. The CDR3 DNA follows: TGTGCCAGCAGCCGGACTAACACTGAAGCTTTCTTT.

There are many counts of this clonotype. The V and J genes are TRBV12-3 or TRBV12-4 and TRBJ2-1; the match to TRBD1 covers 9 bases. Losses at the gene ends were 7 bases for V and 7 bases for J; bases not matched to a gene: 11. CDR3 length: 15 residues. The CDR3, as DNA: TGTGCCAGCAAACCAACCGGGACAGGGTCGAATGAGCAGTTCTTC. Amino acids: CASKPTGTGSNEQFF.

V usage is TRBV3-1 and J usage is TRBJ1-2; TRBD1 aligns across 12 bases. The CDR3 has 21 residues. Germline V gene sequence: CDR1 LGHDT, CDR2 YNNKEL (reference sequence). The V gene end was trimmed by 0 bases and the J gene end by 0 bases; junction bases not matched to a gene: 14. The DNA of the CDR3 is TGTGCCAGCAGCCAAGAGTTCTGGGACAGGGGGCCTTCCAACCCTAACTATGGCTACACCTTC. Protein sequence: CASSQEFWDRGPSNPNYGYTF.

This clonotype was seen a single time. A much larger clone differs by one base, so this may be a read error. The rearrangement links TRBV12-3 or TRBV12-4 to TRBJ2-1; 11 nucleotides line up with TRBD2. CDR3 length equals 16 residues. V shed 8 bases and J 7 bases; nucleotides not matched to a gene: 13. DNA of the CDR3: TGTGCCAGCGGCCGATCCCCCACTAGCGGGAGTAATGAGCAGTTCTTC. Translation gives CASGRSPTSGSNEQFF.

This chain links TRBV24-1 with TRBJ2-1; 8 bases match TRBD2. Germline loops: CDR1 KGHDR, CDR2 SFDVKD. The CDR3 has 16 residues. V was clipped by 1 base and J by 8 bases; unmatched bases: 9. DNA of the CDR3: TGTGCCACCAGTGATTTAAGCGGGAGAAGTTACGATGAGCAGTTCTTC. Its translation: CATSDLSGRSYDEQFF.

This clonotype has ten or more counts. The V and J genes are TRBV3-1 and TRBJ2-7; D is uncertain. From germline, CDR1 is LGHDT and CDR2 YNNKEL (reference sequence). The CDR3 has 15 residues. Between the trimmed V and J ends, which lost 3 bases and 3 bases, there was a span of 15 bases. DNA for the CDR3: TGTGCCAGCAGCCACAAGCAGCCTGGAGACTACGAGCAGTACTTC. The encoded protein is CASSHKQPGDYEQYF.

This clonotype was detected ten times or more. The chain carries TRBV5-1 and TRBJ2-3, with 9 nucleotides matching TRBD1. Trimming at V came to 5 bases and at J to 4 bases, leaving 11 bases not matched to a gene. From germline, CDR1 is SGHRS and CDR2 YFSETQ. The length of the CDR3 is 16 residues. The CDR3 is CASRDRGLRRSDTQYF. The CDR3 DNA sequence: TGCGCCAGCAGGGACAGGGGTCTCCGACGATCAGATACGCAGTATTTT.

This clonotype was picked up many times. In nucleotides, the CDR3 is TGTGCCAGCAGTGACGGGGACAGGGGACGATGGGGAGGCTACACCTTC. This encodes CASSDGDRGRWGGYTF. The V and J genes are TRBV2 and TRBJ1-2; 10 bases are shared with TRBD1. Germline lookup yields CDR1 SNHLY and CDR2 FYNNEI. Germline trimming cut 3 bases from V and 8 bases from J; bases unmatched to any gene: 12. The CDR3 length is 16 residues.

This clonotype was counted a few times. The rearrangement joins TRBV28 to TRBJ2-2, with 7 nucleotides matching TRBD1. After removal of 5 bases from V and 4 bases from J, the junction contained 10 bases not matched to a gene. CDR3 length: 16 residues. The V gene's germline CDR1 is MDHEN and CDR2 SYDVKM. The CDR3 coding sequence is TGTGCCAGCAGTCCCCGGGGTGGGGACAGCACCGGGGAGCTGTTTTTT. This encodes CASSPRGGDSTGELFF. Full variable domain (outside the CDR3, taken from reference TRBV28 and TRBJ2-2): DVKVTQSSRYLVKRTGEKVFLECVQDMDHENMFWYRQDPGLGLRLIYFSYDVKMKEKGDIPEGYSVSREKKERFSLILESASTNQTSMYLCASSPRGGDSTGELFFGEGSRLTVL.

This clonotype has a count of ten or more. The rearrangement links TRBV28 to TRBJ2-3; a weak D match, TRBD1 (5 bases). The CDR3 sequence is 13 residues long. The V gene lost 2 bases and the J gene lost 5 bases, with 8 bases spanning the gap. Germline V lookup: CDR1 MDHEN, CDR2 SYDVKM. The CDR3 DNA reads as TGTGCCAGCAGTTTAGGACACGAAGATACGCAGTATTTT. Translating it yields CASSLGHEDTQYF. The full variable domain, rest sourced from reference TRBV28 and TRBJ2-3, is DVKVTQSSRYLVKRTGEKVFLECVQDMDHENMFWYRQDPGLGLRLIYFSYDVKMKEKGDIPEGYSVSREKKERFSLILESASTNQTSMYLCASSLGHEDTQYFGPGTRLTVL.